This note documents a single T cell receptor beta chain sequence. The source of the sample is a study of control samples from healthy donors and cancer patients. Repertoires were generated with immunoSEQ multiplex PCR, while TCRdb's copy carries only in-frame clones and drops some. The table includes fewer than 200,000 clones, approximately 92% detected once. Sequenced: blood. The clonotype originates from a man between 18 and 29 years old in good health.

CDR3 DNA sequence: TGTGCCAGTAGCTCGGGAGGAAAGAATTCACCCCTCCACTTT. Amino acids: CASSSGGKNSPLHF. This rearrangement joins TRBV19 to TRBJ1-6, with D unresolved. Germline CDR1 reads LNHDA; CDR2 reads SQIVND (reference sequence). The CDR3 is 14 amino acids. The V gene lost 6 bases and the J gene lost 7 bases, with 13 bases spanning the gap.